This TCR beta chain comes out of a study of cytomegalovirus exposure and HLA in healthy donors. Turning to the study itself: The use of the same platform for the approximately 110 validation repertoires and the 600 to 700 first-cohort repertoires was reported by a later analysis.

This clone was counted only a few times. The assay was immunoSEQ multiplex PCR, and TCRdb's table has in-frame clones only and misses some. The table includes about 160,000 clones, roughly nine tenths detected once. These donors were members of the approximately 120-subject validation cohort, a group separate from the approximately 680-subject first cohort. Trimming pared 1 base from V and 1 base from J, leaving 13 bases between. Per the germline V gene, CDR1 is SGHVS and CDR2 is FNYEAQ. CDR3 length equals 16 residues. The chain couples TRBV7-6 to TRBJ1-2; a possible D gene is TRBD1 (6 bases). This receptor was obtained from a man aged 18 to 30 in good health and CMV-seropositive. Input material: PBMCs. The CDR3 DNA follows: TGTGCCAGCAGCTTAGTGGGGGGGCCCTTTAACTATGGCTACACCTTC. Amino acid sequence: CASSLVGGPFNYGYTF.